This T cell receptor beta chain derives from a study of T cell repertoires in cytomegalovirus infection. Study at large: TCR beta signatures that were public indicated CMV infection and matching HLA type.

This clonotype was seen at least ten times. Antigen specificity is unknown. CDR3 length: 14 amino acids. The germline gives CDR1 MDHEN, CDR2 SYDVKM. Trimming removed 7 bases from V and 6 bases from J; junction bases left unmatched: 6. General study points: Within the response measured ex vivo, HLA-C-restricted CMV-specific TCR beta clonotypes were dominant. The study identified carriers of CMV plus the relevant HLA from cumulative public TCR beta family frequency.

One entry per CDR3 protein results from TCRdb running MiXCR on the reads. The repertoire holds around 260,000 distinct CDR3 sequences, with over 8% as singletons. The TCR sequence derives from a human donor in good health (CMV status not recorded). Some clones in this sample may be carry-over from other donors' samples. Sequences were obtained from PBMCs. J is TRBJ1-5 and V is TRBV28; the match to TRBD1 covers 10 bases. The CDR3 DNA follows: TGTGCCAGCATCACCGGGACAGGGGCTCAGCCCCAGCATTTT. Translating gives CASITGTGAQPQHF.